This T cell receptor beta chain appears in the sequencing data of a study of T cells after posttransplantation cyclophosphamide. General study findings and limits: TRB clonality was highly associated with recipient CMV seropositivity and reactivation.

J was trimmed by 7 bases and V by 5 bases; bases with no gene match: 10. CDR1 is MDHEN, CDR2 SYDVKM, per germline. The CDR3 has 15 amino acids. Worth noting for this clone: Its antigen remains unidentified.

Clones were sequenced by immunoSEQ multiplex PCR, and TCRdb holds only the in-frame ones, with some missing. Of approximately 30,000 clones listed, roughly 85% are singletons. This clonotype originated in a man aged 45-60 years. Source material: PBMCs. J is TRBJ1-4 and V is TRBV28, with 7 bases aligning to TRBD1. CDR3 in DNA: TGTGCCAGCAGTGCCGAGACAGGGCGGGGTGAAAAACTGTTTTTT. It codes for CASSAETGRGEKLFF.